A selection of T cell receptor beta chains follows, all from one sample in a study of T cells in localized non-small cell lung cancer. Generated by immunoSEQ multiplex PCR, the TCRdb table keeps only in-frame clones and is missing some. The data contain some 25,000 clones, less than 90% of them singletons. The input for sequencing was peripheral blood, taken before any cancer treatment. These receptors all stem from a female donor aged 60 or older with stage I lung adenocarcinoma. Each CDR3 is given with its conserved first and last residue. A D gene is named only where the DNA matches it firmly.

V	D	J	CDR3
TRBV7-3	NA	TRBJ2-1	CASSLGVRTENNEQFF
TRBV2	NA	TRBJ2-7	CASRVTYEQYF
TRBV9	NA	TRBJ2-7	CASSEDSSYEQYF
TRBV6-5	TRBD2	TRBJ2-1	CASSSGLAGGNEQFF
TRBV5-1	NA	TRBJ1-2	CASNSAPGANYGYTF
TRBV18	NA	TRBJ1-2	CASSQTALTVNYGYTF
TRBV27	NA	TRBJ1-1	CASSLYLNTEAFF
TRBV2	TRBD1	TRBJ1-1	CASRAGTGRSSNTEAFF
TRBV29-1	NA	TRBJ2-1	CSVAPDSFNEQFF
TRBV5-5	TRBD1	TRBJ1-4	CASSSGGSRTNEKLFF
TRBV5-1	NA	TRBJ1-3	CASSLDNAGNTIYF
TRBV5-1	TRBD1	TRBJ2-7	CASSSDRGGSYEQYF
TRBV29-1	NA	TRBJ2-7	CSAGDESYEQYF
TRBV27	NA	TRBJ2-5	CASSLGGQGNTKQYF
TRBV27	NA	TRBJ1-1	CASIPTPEAFF
TRBV30	NA	TRBJ1-1	CAWSLNTEAFF
TRBV6-4	NA	TRBJ2-7	CASSFRYEQYF
TRBV19	TRBD1	TRBJ1-5	CASSMGAKQGLGNQPQHF
TRBV7-8	TRBD1	TRBJ2-2	CASSLEQGATGELFF
TRBV6-1	TRBD2	TRBJ2-1	CASRITSGGAVEQFF
TRBV6-5	NA	TRBJ1-6	CASSYSMEYNSPLHF
TRBV6-4	TRBD2	TRBJ2-5	CASSPTSGGETQYF
TRBV11-2	TRBD1	TRBJ1-2	CASSQGGSYGYTF
TRBV19	TRBD1	TRBJ1-2	CASSDRAYSQTRYGYTF
TRBV2	NA	TRBJ1-2	CASRRDTGGYTF
TRBV11-2	TRBD1	TRBJ2-7	CASSPGQGLSSYEQYF
TRBV10-3	NA	TRBJ1-2	CAISDILRQGRFDYTF
TRBV2	NA	TRBJ1-6	CASSEALQAYNSPLHF
TRBV28	NA	TRBJ1-3	CASSPGGELSSGNTIYF
TRBV29-1	NA	TRBJ2-7	CSAGSYEQYF
TRBV6-4	TRBD2	TRBJ2-3	CASRPSGGHTDTQYF
TRBV7-9	NA	TRBJ1-5	CASSLEGRQPQHF
TRBV18	TRBD2	TRBJ2-3	CASSPRGGTDTQYF
TRBV5-4	NA	TRBJ1-2	CASSLSPPSPLYGYTF
TRBV6-5	NA	TRBJ1-6	CASSYFGTNSPLHF
TRBV7-2	TRBD1	TRBJ1-4	CASSSHRGTNEKLFF
TRBV29-1	NA	TRBJ2-3	CSVEGDSDTQYF